This T cell receptor (beta chain) was sequenced for a study of blood T cell repertoires in COVID-19. Study-wide context: Sources were T cells, B-cell-depleted T cells, or PBMCs; the material itself was cDNA or gDNA.

There are 16 residues in the CDR3. With 3 bases removed from V and 1 base from J, the gap between germline ends came to 15 bases. Germline values: CDR1 LNHDA, CDR2 SQIVND (reference sequence). In the authors' methods: Using reference gene primer amplification, nucleated cell counts were estimated. The protocol was immunoSEQ multiplex PCR, while the TCRdb copy is restricted to in-frame clones and leaves out a portion. The V and J calls and clone size are taken from that table; D and trimming were inferred from the DNA. The top ten clones hold 20% to 25% of a sample with 100,000 to 150,000 clones, roughly 79% of them seen once.

This chain uses TRBV19 with TRBJ2-5; D might be TRBD1 (5 bases). The sequence came from a human donor in a cohort sampled during active COVID-19. The specimen was peripheral blood. Here the CDR3 reads CASSIGIIRVQETQYF. The CDR3, as DNA: TGTGCCAGTAGTATCGGAATCATCAGGGTCCAAGAGACCCAGTACTTC. Complete variable domain (other parts from reference TRBV19 and TRBJ2-5): DGGITQSPKYLFRKEGQNVTLSCEQNLNHDAMYWYRQDPGQGLRLIYYSQIVNDFQKGDIAEGYSVSREKKESFPLTVTSAQKNPTAFYLCASSIGIIRVQETQYFGPGTRLLVL.